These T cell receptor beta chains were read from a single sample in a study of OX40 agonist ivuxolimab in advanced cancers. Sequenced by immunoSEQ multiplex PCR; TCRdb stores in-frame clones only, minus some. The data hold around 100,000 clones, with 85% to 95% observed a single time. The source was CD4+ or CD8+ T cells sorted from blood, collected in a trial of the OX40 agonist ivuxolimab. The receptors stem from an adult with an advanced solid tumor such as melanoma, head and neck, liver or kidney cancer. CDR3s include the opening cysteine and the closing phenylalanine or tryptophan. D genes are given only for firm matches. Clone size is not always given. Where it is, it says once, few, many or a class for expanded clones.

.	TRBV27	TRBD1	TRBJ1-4	TGTGCCAGCAGTTTCAGGGGGGCAACTAATGAAAAACTGTTTTTT	CASSFRGATNEKLFF
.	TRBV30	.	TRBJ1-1	TGTGCCTGGACATCCGTGAACACTGAAGCTTTCTTT	CAWTSVNTEAFF
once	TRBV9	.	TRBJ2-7	TGTGCCAGCAGCGTAGATCTGGGATCCTACGAGCAGTACTTC	CASSVDLGSYEQYF
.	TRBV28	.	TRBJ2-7	TGTGCCAGCAGTTTGAGCCAGTCCTACGAGCAGTACTTC	CASSLSQSYEQYF
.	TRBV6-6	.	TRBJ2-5	TGTGCCAGCAGTTACTCCCCACCAGAAGAGACCCAGTACTTC	CASSYSPPEETQYF
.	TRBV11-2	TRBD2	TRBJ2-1	TGTGCCAGCAGCAGCAGCGGGAGGGTGTCCTACAATGAGCAGTTCTTC	CASSSSGRVSYNEQFF
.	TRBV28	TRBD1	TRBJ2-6	TGTGCCAGCAGTTTGCAGGGACAGGGGGTTAACTCTGGGGCCAACGTCCTGACTTTC	CASSLQGQGVNSGANVLTF
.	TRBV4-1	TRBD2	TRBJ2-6	TGCGCCAGCAGCCATACTAGCGGGAGGGCTTCTGGGGCCAACGTCCTGACTTTC	CASSHTSGRASGANVLTF
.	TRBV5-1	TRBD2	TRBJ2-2	TGCGCCAGCGGACTAGCGGAGAACACCGGGGAGCTGTTTTTT	CASGLAENTGELFF
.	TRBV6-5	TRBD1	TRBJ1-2	TGTGCCAGCAGCCGACAGGGACGTGGCTACACCTTC	CASSRQGRGYTF
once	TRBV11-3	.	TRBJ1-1	TGTGCCAGCAGCTTAACGGCAGTGAACACTGAAGCTTTCTTT	CASSLTAVNTEAFF
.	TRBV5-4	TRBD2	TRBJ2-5	TGTGCCAGCAGCCAAGTTAGCGGGAGGGCGGAGACCCAGTACTTC	CASSQVSGRAETQYF
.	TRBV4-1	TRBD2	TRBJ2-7	TGCGCCAGCAGCCAAGATCTGCCAGCGGGAGGCTACGAGCAGTACTTC	CASSQDLPAGGYEQYF
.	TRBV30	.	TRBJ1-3	TGTGCCTGGGGGGTGGATTTAGGGAACACCATATATTTT	CAWGVDLGNTIYF
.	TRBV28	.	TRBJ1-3	TGTGCCACCTTAAGAGCTGGAAACACCATATATTTT	CATLRAGNTIYF
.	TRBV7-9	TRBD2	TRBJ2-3	TGTGCCAGCAGCTTAGGGACTAGCGGGAGTCAGGCAGATACGCAGTATTTT	CASSLGTSGSQADTQYF
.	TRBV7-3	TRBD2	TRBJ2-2	TGTGCCAGCAGCTTAACCGGGACTAGCGGAAACACCGGGGAGCTGTTTTTT	CASSLTGTSGNTGELFF
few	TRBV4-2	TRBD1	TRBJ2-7	TGTGCCAGCAGCCAAGAGAAGGGACAGGGTTACGAGCAGTACTTC	CASSQEKGQGYEQYF
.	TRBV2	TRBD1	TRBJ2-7	TGTGCCAGCAGTGAACGAGGTGTGACAGGGGCCTACGAGCAGTACTTC	CASSERGVTGAYEQYF
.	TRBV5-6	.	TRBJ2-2	TGTGCCAGCAGCCCTCAGGGTACCGGGGAGCTGTTTTTT	CASSPQGTGELFF
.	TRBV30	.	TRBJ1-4	TGTGCCTGGAGTGTACCTACCCAAAGGTCTAATAATGAAAAACTGTTTTTT	CAWSVPTQRSNNEKLFF
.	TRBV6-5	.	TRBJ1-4	TGTGCCAGCACCCTTCAGGGAAATGAAAAACTGTTTTTT	CASTLQGNEKLFF
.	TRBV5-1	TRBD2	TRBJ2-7	TGCGCCAGCAGCTTGACTAGCGGGAACTACGAGCAGTACTTC	CASSLTSGNYEQYF
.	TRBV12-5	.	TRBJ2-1	TGTGCTAGTGGTGGCGCGGCCTCCTACAATGAGCAGTTCTTC	CASGGAASYNEQFF
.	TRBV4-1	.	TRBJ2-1	TGCGCCAGCAGCCAACTCCAAAAACAACGGGGCTCCTACAATGAGCAGTTCTTC	CASSQLQKQRGSYNEQFF
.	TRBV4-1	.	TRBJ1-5	TGCGCCAGCAGCCAAGATCTTGCAGATCAGCCCCAGCATTTT	CASSQDLADQPQHF
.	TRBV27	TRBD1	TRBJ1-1	TGTGCCAGCGGGACCAGGGGGCACACTGAAGCTTTCTTT	CASGTRGHTEAFF
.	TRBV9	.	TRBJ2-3	TGTGCCAGCAGCATCAGCACAGATACGCAGTATTTT	CASSISTDTQYF
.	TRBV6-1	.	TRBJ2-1	TGTGCCAGTTGCCGGGACCCCTATGCCTACAATGAGCAGTTCTTC	CASCRDPYAYNEQFF
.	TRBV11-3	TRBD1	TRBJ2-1	TGTGCCAGCAGCCGCGGACAGGGGACCTACAATGAGCAGTTCTTC	CASSRGQGTYNEQFF
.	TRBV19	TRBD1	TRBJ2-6	TGTGCCAGTAGTACCGGACAGGGGGCGAAGGGGGCCAACGTCCTGACTTTC	CASSTGQGAKGANVLTF
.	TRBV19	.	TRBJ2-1	TGTGCCAGTAGTATAGGTCCCCCCATGGGGGGCTTCTACAATGAGCAGTTCTTC	CASSIGPPMGGFYNEQFF
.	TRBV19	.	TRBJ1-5	TGTGCCAGTAGTTTTGGTCCACAGCCCCAGCATTTT	CASSFGPQPQHF
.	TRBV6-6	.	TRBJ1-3	TGTGCCAGCAGTTACGGGCGATCCTCTGGAAACACCATATATTTT	CASSYGRSSGNTIYF
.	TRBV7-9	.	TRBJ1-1	TGTGCCAGCAGCTTAGAAGGGCAGAGCACTGAAGCTTTCTTT	CASSLEGQSTEAFF
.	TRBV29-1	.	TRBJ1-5	TGCAGCGCCGGACAGCCCGATCAGCCCCAGCATTTT	CSAGQPDQPQHF
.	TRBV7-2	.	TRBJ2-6	TGTGCCAGCAGGTTTCTCGTCGGCTCTGGGGCCAACGTCCTGACTTTC	CASRFLVGSGANVLTF
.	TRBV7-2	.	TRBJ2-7	TGTGCCAGCAGCTTAGATCACGGGAACTCCTACGAGCAGTACTTC	CASSLDHGNSYEQYF
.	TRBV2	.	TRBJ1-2	TGTGCCAGCAGCAAGTGGGACGCAACCTCCTATGGCTACACCTTC	CASSKWDATSYGYTF
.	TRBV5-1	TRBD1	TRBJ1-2	TGCGCCAGCAGACCGGGACAGGAGTATGGCTACACCTTC	CASRPGQEYGYTF
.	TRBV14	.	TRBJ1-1	TGTGCCAGCAAAAAAAGAACATCGACAGGGAACACTGAAGCTTTCTTT	CASKKRTSTGNTEAFF
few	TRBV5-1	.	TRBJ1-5	TGCGCCAGCAGCTTGGAGGGGCAGAGAGGTCAGCCCCAGCATTTT	CASSLEGQRGQPQHF
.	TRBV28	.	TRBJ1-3	TGTGCCACCTTAGTGCGGGGAGGAAACACCATATATTTT	CATLVRGGNTIYF
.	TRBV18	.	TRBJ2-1	TGTGCCAGCTCACCACTTGGACAGCTAAGCTCCTACAATGAGCAGTTCTTC	CASSPLGQLSSYNEQFF
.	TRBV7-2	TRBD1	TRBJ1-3	TGTGCCAGCAGCCCCCAACAGGGGGCCAAGGGAAACACCATATATTTT	CASSPQQGAKGNTIYF
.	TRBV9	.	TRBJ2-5	TGTGCCAGCAGCCCGCTTTCGGGGGTTAAGGAGACCCAGTACTTC	CASSPLSGVKETQYF